A single sample gave rise to the 8 T cell receptor beta chains below, sequenced in a study of T cell responses to AZD1222 COVID-19 vaccine. Repertoires were generated with immunoSEQ multiplex PCR, while TCRdb's copy carries only in-frame clones and drops some. The data contain around 79,000 clones, roughly 88% of them singletons. Material: peripheral blood, obtained on day 0 of AZD1222 vaccination. The receptors were gathered from an adult in good health.

The gene calls are TRBV25-1 and TRBJ2-6, with D possibly being TRBD1 (5 bases). Trimming removed 0 bases from V and 4 bases from J, with 13 bases in between. This CDR3 is 17 amino acids long. Germline V gene sequence: CDR1 MGHDK, CDR2 SYGVNS. Here the CDR3 reads CASSEYGRAWGANVLTF. The CDR3, as DNA: TGTGCCAGCAGTGAATATGGCAGGGCATGGGGGGCCAACGTCCTGACTTTC.

The rearrangement uses TRBV5-4 and TRBJ1-2, with 10 bases identical to TRBD1. CDR3 length: 14 amino acids. CDR1 is SGHNT, CDR2 YYREEE, per germline (reference sequence). Trimming removed 5 bases from V and 8 bases from J; junction bases left unmatched: 9. CDR3 protein: CASRMTGGAEGYTF. DNA of the CDR3: TGTGCCAGCAGAATGACAGGGGGCGCGGAAGGCTACACCTTC.

The chain uses TRBV6-5 and TRBJ1-1, with 7 nucleotides matching TRBD1. The CDR3 is 12 residues long. Germline V gene data show CDR1 as MNHEY and CDR2 as SVGAGI. With V trimmed by 5 bases and J by 8 bases, 5 bases remained unmatched. The CDR3 nucleotides are TGTGCCAGCAGTCACCCGACAGGGGAAGCTTTCTTT. This translates into CASSHPTGEAFF.

CDR3 region: CASSQNPSEVSYEQYF. CDR3 nucleotide sequence: TGCGCCAGCAGCCAAAACCCTAGCGAGGTCTCCTACGAGCAGTACTTC. The J gene is TRBJ2-7, the V gene TRBV4-1; the D gene is possibly TRBD2 (6 bases). Germline values: CDR1 MGHRA, CDR2 YSYEKL. Trimming shortened V by 2 bases and J by 0 bases, and 14 bases separated the two germline ends. The CDR3 has 16 residues.

The V and J genes are TRBV12-3 or TRBV12-4 and TRBJ2-3; D gene ambiguous. V lost 6 bases to trimming and J lost 2 bases, with 9 bases between them. CDR3 length: 13 amino acids. CDR3 coding DNA: TGTGCCAGCAGGCCGGACCCCACAGATACGCAGTATTTT. This codes for CASRPDPTDTQYF.

This chain connects TRBV6-5 to TRBJ1-1, with D tentatively TRBD1 (6 bases). Germline loops: CDR1 MNHEY, CDR2 SVGAGI. V lost 1 base and J lost 1, with 13 bases in between. The CDR3 is made up of 16 amino acids. The CDR3 here is CASSYFRGPGNTEAFF. The CDR3 region has the DNA TGTGCCAGCAGTTACTTCAGGGGCCCCGGGAACACTGAAGCTTTCTTT.

The V gene is TRBV5-1, the J gene TRBJ1-6, with D perhaps matching TRBD1 (6 bases). V was clipped by 3 bases and J by 11 bases, with 18 bases between them. The germline V gene has CDR1 SGHRS and CDR2 YFSETQ. CDR3 length equals 15 residues. CDR3 protein: CASSSGEGGITPLHF. The CDR3, as DNA: TGCGCCAGCAGCTCTGGGGAGGGGGGTATTACACCCCTCCACTTT.

CDR3 sequence (DNA): TGTGCCAGCAGCCACGGGTCCCGCTGGGAGCAGTACTTC. Protein: CASSHGSRWEQYF. V usage is TRBV6-2 or TRBV6-3 and J usage is TRBJ2-7; D is unresolved. This CDR3 spans 13 amino acids. CDR1 and CDR2 (germline): MNHEY, SVGEGT. The germline V and J ends were trimmed by 6 bases and 7 bases, with 16 bases remaining between them.